Listed here is a single T cell receptor (beta chain). This sample stems from a study of blood T cell repertoires in COVID-19. Study as a whole: There were acute and convalescent COVID-19 samples, and they came from the United States, Italy and Spain.

With 6 bases removed from V and 8 bases from J, the gap between germline ends came to 16 bases. The CDR3 has 13 amino acids. The repertoire was sequenced with immunoSEQ multiplex PCR; TCRdb's copy has only in-frame clones and lacks some. Of tens of thousands of clones in the sample, 70% to 90% are singletons; the top ten hold more than 4.5%. This sequence originates from an elderly woman with active or convalescent COVID-19. The chain recombines TRBV12-3 or TRBV12-4 with TRBJ1-1; possible D gene TRBD1, 5 bases. Sequencing was carried out using peripheral blood. The CDR3 protein is CASSDSGYREAFF. The CDR3 DNA reads TGTGCCAGCAGCGATTCAGGGTACCGAGAAGCTTTCTTT.